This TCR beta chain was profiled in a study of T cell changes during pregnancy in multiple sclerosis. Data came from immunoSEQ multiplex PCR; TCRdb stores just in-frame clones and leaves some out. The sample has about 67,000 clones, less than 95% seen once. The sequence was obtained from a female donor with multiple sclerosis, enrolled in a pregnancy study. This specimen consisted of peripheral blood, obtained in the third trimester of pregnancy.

The CDR3 sequence is CASSWGGTGELFF. CDR3 sequence (DNA): TGTGCCAGCAGCTGGGGGGGTACCGGGGAGCTGTTTTTT. This chain uses TRBV6-5 with TRBJ2-2; TRBD2 matches 7 bases. Germline-derived CDR1 and CDR2 are MNHEY and SVGAGI. This CDR3 has 13 residues. Trimming at V came to 6 bases and at J to 5 bases, leaving 3 bases not matched to a gene.